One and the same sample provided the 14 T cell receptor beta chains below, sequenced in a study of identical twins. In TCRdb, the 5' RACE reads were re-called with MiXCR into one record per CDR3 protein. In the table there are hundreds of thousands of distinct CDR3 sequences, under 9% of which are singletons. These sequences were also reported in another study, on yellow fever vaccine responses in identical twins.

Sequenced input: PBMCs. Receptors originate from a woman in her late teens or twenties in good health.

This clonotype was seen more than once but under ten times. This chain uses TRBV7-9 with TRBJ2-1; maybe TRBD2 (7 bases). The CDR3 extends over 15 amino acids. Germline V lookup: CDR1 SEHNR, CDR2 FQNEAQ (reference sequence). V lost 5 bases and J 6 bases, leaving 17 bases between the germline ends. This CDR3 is CASSRSGTSGNEQFF. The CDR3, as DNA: TGTGCCAGCAGCCGAAGCGGGACAAGTGGCAATGAGCAGTTCTTC.

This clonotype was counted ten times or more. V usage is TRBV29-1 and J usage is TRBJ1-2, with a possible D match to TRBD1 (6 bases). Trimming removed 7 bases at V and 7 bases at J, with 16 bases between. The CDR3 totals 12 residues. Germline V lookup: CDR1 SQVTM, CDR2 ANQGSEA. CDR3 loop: CSAEDSSLGYTF. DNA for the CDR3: TGCAGCGCTGAGGACAGCTCCCTTGGCTACACCTTC.

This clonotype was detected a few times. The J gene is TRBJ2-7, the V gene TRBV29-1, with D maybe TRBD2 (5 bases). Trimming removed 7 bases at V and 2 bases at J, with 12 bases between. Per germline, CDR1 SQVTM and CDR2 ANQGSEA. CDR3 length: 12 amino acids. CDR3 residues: CSARTEAYEQYF. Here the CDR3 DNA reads TGCAGCGCCCGGACGGAGGCCTACGAGCAGTACTTC.

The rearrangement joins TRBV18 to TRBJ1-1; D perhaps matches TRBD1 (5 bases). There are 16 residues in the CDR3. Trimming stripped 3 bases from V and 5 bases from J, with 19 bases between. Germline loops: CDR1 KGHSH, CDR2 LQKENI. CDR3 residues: CASSPTSRGGGTEAFF. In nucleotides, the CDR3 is TGTGCCAGCTCACCGACGTCTAGGGGCGGAGGGACTGAAGCTTTCTTT.

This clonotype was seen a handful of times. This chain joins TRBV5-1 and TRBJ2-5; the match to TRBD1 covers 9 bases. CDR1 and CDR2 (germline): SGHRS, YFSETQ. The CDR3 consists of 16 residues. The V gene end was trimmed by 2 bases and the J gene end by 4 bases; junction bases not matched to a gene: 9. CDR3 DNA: TGCGCCAGCAGCTTACACTCCGGGACAGGGATAGAGACCCAGTACTTC. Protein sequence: CASSLHSGTGIETQYF.

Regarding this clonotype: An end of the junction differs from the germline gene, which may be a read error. In DNA form, the CDR3 reads TGTGCCATCAGTTCAAGCGGGAGGGCCCTGCTGAGGTCGGAGACCCAGTACTTC. It specifies CAISSSGRALLRSETQYF. This chain links TRBV12-3 or TRBV12-4 with TRBJ2-5; 10 positions agree with TRBD2. This CDR3 comprises 18 residues.

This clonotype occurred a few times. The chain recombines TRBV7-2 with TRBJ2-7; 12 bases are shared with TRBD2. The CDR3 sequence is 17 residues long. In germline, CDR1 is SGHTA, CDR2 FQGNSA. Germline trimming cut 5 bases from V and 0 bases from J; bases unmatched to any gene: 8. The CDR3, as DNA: TGTGCCAGCAGCCGTCCCACGACTAGCGGGAGCTCCTACGAGCAGTACTTC. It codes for CASSRPTTSGSSYEQYF.

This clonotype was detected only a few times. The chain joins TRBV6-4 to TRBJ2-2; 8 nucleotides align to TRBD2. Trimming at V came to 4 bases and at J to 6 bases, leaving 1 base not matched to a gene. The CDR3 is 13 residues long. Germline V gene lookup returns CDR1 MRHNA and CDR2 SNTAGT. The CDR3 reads CASSGTSSGELFF. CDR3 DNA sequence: TGTGCCAGCAGTGGGACTAGCTCCGGGGAGCTGTTTTTT.

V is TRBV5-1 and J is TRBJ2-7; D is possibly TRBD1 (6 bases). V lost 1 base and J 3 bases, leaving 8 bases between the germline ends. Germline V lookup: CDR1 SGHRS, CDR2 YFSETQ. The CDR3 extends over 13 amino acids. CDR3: CASSLWDNYEQYF. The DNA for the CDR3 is TGCGCCAGCAGCTTGTGGGACAACTACGAGCAGTACTTC.

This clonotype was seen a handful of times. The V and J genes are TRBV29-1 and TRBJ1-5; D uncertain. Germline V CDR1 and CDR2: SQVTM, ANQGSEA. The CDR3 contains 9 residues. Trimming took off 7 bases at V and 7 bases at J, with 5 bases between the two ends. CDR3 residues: CSAGQPQHF. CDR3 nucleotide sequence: TGCAGCGCCGGACAGCCCCAGCATTTT.

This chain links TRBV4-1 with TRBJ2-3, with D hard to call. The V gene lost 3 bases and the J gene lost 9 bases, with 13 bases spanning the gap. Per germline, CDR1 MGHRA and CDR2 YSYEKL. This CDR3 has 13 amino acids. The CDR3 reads CASSHLADPTQYF. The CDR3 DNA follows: TGCGCCAGCAGCCACCTTGCAGACCCAACGCAGTATTTT.

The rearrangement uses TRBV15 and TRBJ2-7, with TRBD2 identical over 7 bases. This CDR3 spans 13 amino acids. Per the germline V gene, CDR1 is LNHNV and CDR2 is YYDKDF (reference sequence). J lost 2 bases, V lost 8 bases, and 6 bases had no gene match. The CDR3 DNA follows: TGTGCCACCGCCCGGGGGGTGACCTACGAGCAGTACTTC. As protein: CATARGVTYEQYF. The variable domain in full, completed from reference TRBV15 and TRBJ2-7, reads DAMVIQNPRYQVTQFGKPVTLSCSQTLNHNVMYWYQQKSSQAPKLLFHYYDKDFNNEADTPDNFQSRRPNTSFCFLDIRSPGLGDTAMYLCATARGVTYEQYFGPGTRLTVT.

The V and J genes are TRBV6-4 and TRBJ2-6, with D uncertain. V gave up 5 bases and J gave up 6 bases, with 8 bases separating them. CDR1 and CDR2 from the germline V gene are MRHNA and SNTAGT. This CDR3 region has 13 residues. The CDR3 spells CASSPNTANVLTF. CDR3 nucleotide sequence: TGTGCCAGCAGTCCTAACACGGCCAACGTCCTGACTTTC.

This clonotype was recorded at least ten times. CDR3 sequence reads: CASSLLAGVGQETQYF. CDR3 nucleotides: TGTGCCAGCAGTTTATTAGCGGGAGTGGGGCAGGAGACCCAGTACTTC. The chain couples TRBV27 to TRBJ2-5; TRBD2 matches at 9 bases. V gave up 1 base and J gave up 5 bases; unmatched junction bases: 8. The CDR3 consists of 16 residues. CDR1 MNHEY and CDR2 SMNVEV come from the germline V gene (reference sequence).